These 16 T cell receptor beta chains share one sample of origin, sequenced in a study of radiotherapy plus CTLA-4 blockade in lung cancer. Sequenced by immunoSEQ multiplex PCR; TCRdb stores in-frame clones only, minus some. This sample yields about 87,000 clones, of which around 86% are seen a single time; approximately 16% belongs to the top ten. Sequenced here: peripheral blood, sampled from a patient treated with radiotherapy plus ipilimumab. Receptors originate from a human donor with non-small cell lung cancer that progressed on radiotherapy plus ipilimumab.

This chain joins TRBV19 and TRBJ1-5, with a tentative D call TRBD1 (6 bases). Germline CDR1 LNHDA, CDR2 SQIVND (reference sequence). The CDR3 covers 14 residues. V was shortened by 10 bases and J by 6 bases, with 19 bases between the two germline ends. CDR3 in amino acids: CAISEGGFAQPQHF. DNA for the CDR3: TGTGCCATATCAGAGGGGGGGTTCGCTCAGCCCCAGCATTTT.

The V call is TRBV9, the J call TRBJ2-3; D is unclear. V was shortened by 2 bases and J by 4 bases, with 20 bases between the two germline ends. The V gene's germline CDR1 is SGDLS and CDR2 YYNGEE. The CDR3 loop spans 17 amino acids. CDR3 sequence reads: CASSVPKGPTLSDTQYF. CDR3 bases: TGTGCCAGCAGCGTCCCTAAGGGCCCTACCTTATCAGATACGCAGTATTTT.

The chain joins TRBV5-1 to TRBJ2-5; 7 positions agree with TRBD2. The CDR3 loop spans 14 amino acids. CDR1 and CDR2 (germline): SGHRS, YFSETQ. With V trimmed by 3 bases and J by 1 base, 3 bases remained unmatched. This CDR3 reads CASSSSGFQETQYF. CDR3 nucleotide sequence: TGCGCCAGCAGCTCTAGCGGTTTCCAAGAGACCCAGTACTTC. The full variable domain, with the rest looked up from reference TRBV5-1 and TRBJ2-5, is KAGVTQTPRYLIKTRGQQVTLSCSPISGHRSVSWYQQTPGQGLQFLFEYFSETQRNKGNFPGRFSGRQFSNSRSEMNVSTLELGDSALYLCASSSSGFQETQYFGPGTRLLVL.

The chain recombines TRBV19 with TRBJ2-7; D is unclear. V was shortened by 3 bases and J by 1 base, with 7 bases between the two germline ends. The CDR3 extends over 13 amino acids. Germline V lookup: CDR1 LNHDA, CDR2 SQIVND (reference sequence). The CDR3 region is CASSMSWSYEQYF. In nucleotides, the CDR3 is TGTGCCAGTAGTATGTCTTGGTCCTACGAGCAGTACTTC.

CDR3 residues: CASTLRGWGGNEQFF. DNA of the CDR3: TGTGCCAGCACCCTACGGGGATGGGGGGGCAATGAGCAGTTCTTC. This chain joins TRBV6-6 and TRBJ2-1, with 7 bases identical to TRBD2. With 7 bases clipped from V and 6 bases from J, the junction kept 12 bases outside the gene matches. Germline V lookup: CDR1 MNHNY, CDR2 SVGAGI (reference sequence). The CDR3 contains 15 residues.

Here the CDR3 DNA reads TGTGCCAGCAGCTTAGGTCAGGGCGGCATCATGAACACTGAAGCTTTCTTT. Translation: CASSLGQGGIMNTEAFF. The chain couples TRBV7-8 to TRBJ1-1, with D maybe TRBD1 (5 bases). The CDR3 runs to 17 residues. V shed 1 base and J shed 0 bases, with 15 bases lying between them. Germline V lookup: CDR1 SGHVS, CDR2 FQNEAQ.

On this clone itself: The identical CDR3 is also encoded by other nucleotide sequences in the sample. The CDR3 loop reads CASSFQGNTEAFF. CDR3 DNA sequence: TGTGCCAGCAGTTTCCAGGGGAACACTGAAGCTTTCTTT. V gene TRBV6-5 combines with J gene TRBJ1-1, with TRBD1 as a possible D gene (5 bases). The CDR3 is 13 amino acids. V was shortened by 4 bases and J by 1 base, with 7 bases between the two germline ends. Germline V gene data show CDR1 as MNHEY and CDR2 as SVGAGI.

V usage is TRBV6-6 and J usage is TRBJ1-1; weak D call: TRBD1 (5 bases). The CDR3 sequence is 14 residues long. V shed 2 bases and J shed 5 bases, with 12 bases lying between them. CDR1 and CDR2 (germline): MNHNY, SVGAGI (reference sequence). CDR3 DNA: TGTGCCAGCAGTTACCAGGGCGGGGGGACTGAAGCTTTCTTT. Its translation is CASSYQGGGTEAFF.

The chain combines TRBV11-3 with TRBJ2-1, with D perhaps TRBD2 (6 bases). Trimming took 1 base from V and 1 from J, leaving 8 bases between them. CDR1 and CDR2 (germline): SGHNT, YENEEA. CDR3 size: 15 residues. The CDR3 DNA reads TGTGCCAGCAGCTTAGCGGGAGCGTCCTACAATGAGCAGTTCTTC. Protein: CASSLAGASYNEQFF.

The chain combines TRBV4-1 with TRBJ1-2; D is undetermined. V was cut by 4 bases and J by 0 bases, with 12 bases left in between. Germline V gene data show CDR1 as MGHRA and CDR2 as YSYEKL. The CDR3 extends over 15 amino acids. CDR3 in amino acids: CASSPPGNANYGYTF. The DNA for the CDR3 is TGCGCCAGCAGCCCACCCGGGAACGCTAACTATGGCTACACCTTC.

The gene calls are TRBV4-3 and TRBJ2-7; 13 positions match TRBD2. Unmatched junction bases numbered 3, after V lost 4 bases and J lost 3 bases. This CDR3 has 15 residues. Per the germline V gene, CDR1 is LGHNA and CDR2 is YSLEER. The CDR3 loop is CASSRGTSGNYEQYF. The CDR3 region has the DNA TGCGCCAGCAGCCGGGGGACTAGCGGGAACTACGAGCAGTACTTC.

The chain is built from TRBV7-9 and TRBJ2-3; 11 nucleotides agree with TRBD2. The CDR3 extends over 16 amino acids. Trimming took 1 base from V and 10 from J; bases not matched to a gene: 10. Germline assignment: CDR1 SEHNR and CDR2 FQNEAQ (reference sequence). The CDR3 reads CASSLGGRLAGGSQYF. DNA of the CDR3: TGTGCCAGCAGCTTAGGGGGAAGGCTAGCGGGAGGATCGCAGTATTTT.

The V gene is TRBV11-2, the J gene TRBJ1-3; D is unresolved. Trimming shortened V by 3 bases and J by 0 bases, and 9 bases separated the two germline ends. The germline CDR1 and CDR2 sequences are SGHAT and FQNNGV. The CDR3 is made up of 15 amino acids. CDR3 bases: TGTGCCAGCAGCTTCCGCGTGCGCTCTGGAAACACCATATATTTT. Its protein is CASSFRVRSGNTIYF.

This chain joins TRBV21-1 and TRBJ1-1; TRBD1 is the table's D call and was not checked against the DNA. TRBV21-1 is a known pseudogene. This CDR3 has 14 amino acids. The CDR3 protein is CASSKEGQGMGAFF. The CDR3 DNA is TGTGCCAGCAGCAAAGAGGGACAGGGGATGGGAGCTTTCTTT.

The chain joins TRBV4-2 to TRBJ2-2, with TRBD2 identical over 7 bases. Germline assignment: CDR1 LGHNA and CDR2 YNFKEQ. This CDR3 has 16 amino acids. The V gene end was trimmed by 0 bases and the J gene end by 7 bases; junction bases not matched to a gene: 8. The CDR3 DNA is TGTGCCAGCAGCCAAGAGGGTCAGCGGGGTGTCGGGGAGCTGTTTTTT. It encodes CASSQEGQRGVGELFF.

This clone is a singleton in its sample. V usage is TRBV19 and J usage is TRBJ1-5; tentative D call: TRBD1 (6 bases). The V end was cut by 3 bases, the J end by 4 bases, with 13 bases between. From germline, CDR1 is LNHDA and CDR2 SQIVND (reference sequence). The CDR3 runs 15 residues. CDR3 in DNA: TGTGCCAGTAGTATGCCGTATCAGGGGAATCAGCCCCAGCATTTT. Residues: CASSMPYQGNQPQHF.